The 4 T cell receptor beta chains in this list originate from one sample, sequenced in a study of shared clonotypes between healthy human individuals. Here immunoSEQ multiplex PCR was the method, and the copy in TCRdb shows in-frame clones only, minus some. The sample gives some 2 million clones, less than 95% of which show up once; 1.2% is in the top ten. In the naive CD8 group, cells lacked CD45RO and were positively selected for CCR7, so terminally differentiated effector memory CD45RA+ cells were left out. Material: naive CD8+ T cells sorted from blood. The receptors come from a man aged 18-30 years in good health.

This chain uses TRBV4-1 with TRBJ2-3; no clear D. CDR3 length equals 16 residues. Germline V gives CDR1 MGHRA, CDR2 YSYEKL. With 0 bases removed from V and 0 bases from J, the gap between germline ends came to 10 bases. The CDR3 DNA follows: TGCGCCAGCAGCCAAGAGAGCGCAGTCAGCACAGATACGCAGTATTTT. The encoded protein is CASSQESAVSTDTQYF.

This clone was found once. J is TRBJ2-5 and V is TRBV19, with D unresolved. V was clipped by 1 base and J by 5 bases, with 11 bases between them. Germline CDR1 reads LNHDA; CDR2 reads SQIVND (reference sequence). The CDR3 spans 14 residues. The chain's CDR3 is CASSIAPTQETQYF. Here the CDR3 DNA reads TGTGCCAGTAGTATAGCCCCCACCCAGGAGACCCAGTACTTC.

CDR3 amino acids: CAWSVHSNEQFF. Written as DNA, the CDR3 is TGTGCCTGGAGTGTACATTCCAATGAGCAGTTCTTC. V gene TRBV30 combines with J gene TRBJ2-1; D is unclear. Germline values: CDR1 GTSNPN, CDR2 SVGIG (reference sequence). The CDR3 consists of 12 residues. V lost 0 bases, J lost 6 bases, and 6 bases lay in between.

The CDR3 region has the DNA TGTGCCAGCAGCTTCGACCAAAGGACAGGGCACTACGAGCAGTACTTC. Encoded protein: CASSFDQRTGHYEQYF. V gene TRBV7-6 combines with J gene TRBJ2-7; TRBD1 matches 8 bases. There are 16 residues in the CDR3. Germline values: CDR1 SGHVS, CDR2 FNYEAQ. The J segment lost 3 bases and the V segment lost 3 bases, leaving 10 bases of the junction unmatched.